The rows below give T cell receptor beta chains drawn from one sample of a study of cytomegalovirus exposure and HLA in healthy donors. The protocol was immunoSEQ multiplex PCR, while the TCRdb copy is restricted to in-frame clones and leaves out a portion. This sample yields about 130,000 clones, of which approximately 82% are seen a single time; about 1.5% belongs to the top ten. The sequencing sample was made of PBMCs. The receptors were sampled from a female donor in good health and CMV-seronegative. CDR3s include the opening cysteine and the closing phenylalanine or tryptophan. Fields, in order: J gene, D gene, clone size, V gene, CDR3 protein, CDR3 DNA. D genes are given only for firm matches. Some rows mark clone size as missing; the rest say once, few, many or name a class of expanded clone.

TRBJ2-1 TRBD2 once TRBV28 CASSPGLAGSPGYNEQFF TGTGCCAGCAGTCCAGGACTAGCGGGGAGCCCGGGGTACAATGAGCAGTTCTTC
TRBJ2-3 NA few TRBV7-2 CASSLAAGWGTDTQYF TGTGCCAGCAGCTTAGCGGCGGGGTGGGGCACAGATACGCAGTATTTT
TRBJ2-1 TRBD2 NA TRBV19 CASSIEGLAYNEQFF TGTGCCAGTAGTATAGAGGGACTAGCCTACAATGAGCAGTTCTTC
TRBJ2-1 TRBD1 NA TRBV28 CASSPSPGRRLQGPDNEQFF TGTGCCAGCAGCCCGAGCCCAGGGCGTCGCTTACAGGGGCCAGACAATGAGCAGTTCTTC
TRBJ1-1 NA NA TRBV7-9 CASSRGSPFTEAFF TGTGCCAGCAGCCGGGGATCTCCTTTCACTGAAGCTTTCTTT
TRBJ1-2 TRBD1 few TRBV2 CASTGDSLYGYTF TGTGCCAGCACGGGGGACAGCCTATATGGCTACACCTTC
TRBJ1-5 TRBD1 NA TRBV28 CASRDRAIGQPQHF TGTGCCAGCAGGGACAGGGCAATTGGACAGCCCCAGCATTTT
TRBJ1-2 TRBD1 NA TRBV2 CASKEQGFSQGPNYGYTF TGTGCCAGCAAAGAACAGGGGTTCTCTCAAGGTCCCAACTATGGCTACACCTTC
TRBJ1-6 TRBD1 NA TRBV5-4 CASSLRTGGSPLHF TGTGCCAGCAGCTTGCGGACAGGGGGATCACCCCTCCACTTT
TRBJ2-7 TRBD1 NA TRBV5-1 CASSEGQVTYEQYF TGCGCCAGCAGCGAGGGACAGGTCACCTACGAGCAGTACTTC
TRBJ2-7 NA NA TRBV4-3 CASSQVEGTYEQYF TGCGCCAGCAGCCAAGTTGAGGGAACCTACGAGCAGTACTTC
TRBJ2-3 NA NA TRBV9 CASSVGTPDTQYF TGTGCCAGCAGCGTAGGGACTCCAGATACGCAGTATTTT
TRBJ1-4 NA NA TRBV4-1 CASSQEYVRINEKLFF TGCGCCAGCAGCCAAGAATATGTCAGGATTAATGAAAAACTGTTTTTT
TRBJ2-7 TRBD2 few TRBV4-2 CASSQRTSGSLNEQYF TGTGCCAGCAGCCAGAGGACTAGCGGATCTCTCAACGAGCAGTACTTC
TRBJ2-7 NA few TRBV10-3 CAIRNRDEQYF TGTGCCATCAGGAACAGGGACGAGCAGTACTTC
TRBJ2-7 TRBD1 NA TRBV7-2 CASSLAGTGADEQYF TGTGCCAGCAGCTTAGCGGGGACAGGGGCTGACGAGCAGTACTTC
TRBJ2-3 NA few TRBV5-1 CASSKTGDTQYF TGCGCCAGCAGCAAAACGGGGGATACGCAGTATTTT
TRBJ2-7 NA NA TRBV6-6 CASGRRNYEQYF TGTGCCAGCGGGCGTCGAAACTACGAGCAGTACTTC
TRBJ2-7 NA NA TRBV6-5 CASSYEDSSYEQYF TGTGCCAGCAGTTACGAGGACTCTTCCTACGAGCAGTACTTC
TRBJ1-1 NA NA TRBV9 CASSVSGMNTEAFF TGTGCCAGCAGCGTGTCCGGGATGAACACTGAAGCTTTCTTT
TRBJ1-1 NA few TRBV7-3 CASSLLLSAATQNTEAFF TGTGCCAGCAGCTTACTCCTCTCGGCGGCGACTCAGAACACTGAAGCTTTCTTT
TRBJ2-7 NA once TRBV6-1 CATLYEQYF TGTGCCACCTTATACGAGCAGTACTTC
TRBJ2-5 TRBD2 NA TRBV5-4 CASSLNPTSGSTETQYF TGTGCCAGCAGCCTTAACCCGACTAGCGGGAGTACGGAGACCCAGTACTTC
TRBJ1-3 NA NA TRBV4-2 CASSQDQFSGNTIYF TGTGCCAGCAGCCAAGACCAGTTCTCCGGAAACACCATATATTTT
TRBJ2-5 NA NA TRBV9 CASSVYGSTTGETQYF TGTGCCAGCAGCGTTTACGGGAGCACAACCGGGGAGACCCAGTACTTC
TRBJ2-7 TRBD2 NA TRBV27 CASSRGLAGPSYEQYF TGTGCCAGCAGTCGAGGACTAGCGGGACCCTCCTACGAGCAGTACTTC
TRBJ2-5 NA NA TRBV4-1 CASSQVRSRSYQETQYF TGCGCCAGCAGCCAAGTTCGTAGCCGCAGCTACCAAGAGACCCAGTACTTC
TRBJ2-7 TRBD2 few TRBV7-8 CASSLGPGTSLPEQYF TGTGCCAGCAGCTTAGGGCCCGGGACTAGCCTTCCCGAGCAGTACTTC
TRBJ1-5 NA NA TRBV6-5 CASSFHSNQPQHF TGTGCCAGCAGTTTTCATAGCAATCAGCCCCAGCATTTT
TRBJ2-7 TRBD2 once TRBV29-1 CSVTPGLAGYREQYF TGCAGCGTGACACCGGGACTAGCGGGATACCGCGAGCAGTACTTC
TRBJ2-6 NA NA TRBV5-1 CASSLAIASGANVLTF TGCGCCAGCAGCTTGGCCATAGCCTCTGGGGCCAACGTCCTGACTTTC
TRBJ2-7 NA NA TRBV21-1 CASSKERQGTPYEQYF TGTGCCAGCAGCAAAGAGAGACAGGGCACCCCCTACGAGCAGTACTTC
TRBJ1-2 TRBD1 NA TRBV27 CASTHSDRGNYGYTF TGTGCCAGCACGCATTCGGACAGGGGGAACTATGGCTACACCTTC
TRBJ2-2 NA few TRBV7-9 CASGRDTGELFF TGTGCCAGCGGCAGGGACACCGGGGAGCTGTTTTTT
TRBJ2-4 NA NA TRBV5-6 CASSYRVQNIQYF TGTGCCAGCAGTTACAGGGTCCAAAACATTCAGTACTTC
TRBJ2-7 NA NA TRBV27 CASRPLQAGWTYEQYF TGTGCCAGCAGGCCCTTACAGGCGGGGTGGACCTACGAGCAGTACTTC
TRBJ1-2 NA NA TRBV28 CASSRGGTYGYTF TGTGCCAGCAGCAGGGGTGGGACCTATGGCTACACCTTC
TRBJ2-3 NA NA TRBV15 CATSRALTDTQYF TGTGCCACCAGCAGAGCACTCACTGATACGCAGTATTTT
TRBJ1-2 NA NA TRBV19 CASTPGGARFYGYTF TGTGCCAGTACCCCCGGGGGGGCGCGATTCTATGGCTACACCTTC
TRBJ2-3 NA once TRBV7-2 CASSLNGLEDTQYF TGTGCCAGCAGCTTAAATGGCCTGGAGGATACGCAGTATTTT
TRBJ2-7 NA NA TRBV15 CATSSLRDSTLKQYF TGTGCCACCAGCAGCCTCCGGGACTCGACCCTCAAGCAGTACTTC
TRBJ1-3 TRBD1 NA TRBV2 CASSTETGFVPGNTIYF TGTGCCAGCAGTACCGAGACAGGGTTTGTTCCTGGAAACACCATATATTTT
TRBJ2-2 NA NA TRBV7-9 CASSLSTGELFF TGTGCCAGCAGCTTATCTACCGGGGAGCTGTTTTTT
TRBJ2-1 TRBD2 NA TRBV5-4 CASSEGLASLGDEQFF TGTGCCAGCAGTGAAGGACTAGCGTCTTTGGGGGATGAGCAGTTCTTC
TRBJ1-3 TRBD1 NA TRBV5-6 CASSLVPGQSNTIYF TGTGCCAGCAGCTTGGTGCCGGGACAGAGTAACACCATATATTTT
TRBJ2-6 NA NA TRBV2 CASRSRSSGANVLTF TGTGCCAGCAGGAGTCGTAGCTCTGGGGCCAACGTCCTGACTTTC
TRBJ2-7 TRBD2 once TRBV10-3 CAISAHLGLAGDEQYF TGTGCCATCAGCGCCCATCTTGGACTAGCGGGTGACGAGCAGTACTTC
TRBJ1-5 TRBD1 NA TRBV29-1 CSVEFGTGGGQPQHF TGCAGCGTTGAATTTGGGACAGGGGGCGGACAGCCCCAGCATTTT
TRBJ2-7 NA NA TRBV9 CASSVGLGGGYEQYF TGTGCCAGCAGCGTAGGGCTAGGAGGAGGATACGAGCAGTACTTC
TRBJ2-1 NA NA TRBV27 CASSLVGGALDEQFF TGTGCCAGCAGTTTGGTGGGGGGGGCCCTCGATGAGCAGTTCTTC
TRBJ2-1 TRBD2 NA TRBV5-4 CASSPGTSGRLGEQFF TGTGCCAGCAGCCCTGGGACTAGCGGGAGGTTAGGAGAGCAGTTCTTC
TRBJ2-3 TRBD1 NA TRBV18 CASSPETGPSTDTQYF TGTGCCAGCTCACCGGAGACAGGGCCCAGCACAGATACGCAGTATTTT
TRBJ1-2 NA NA TRBV19 CASSILRTNSRGYTF TGTGCCAGTAGTATCCTACGGACAAACAGCCGTGGCTACACCTTC
TRBJ2-1 NA once TRBV29-1 CSVEASGWGEQFF TGCAGCGTTGAGGCTTCGGGATGGGGTGAGCAGTTCTTC
TRBJ2-7 NA once TRBV2 CASSEGGLYEQYF TGTGCCAGCAGTGAGGGGGGGCTCTACGAGCAGTACTTC
TRBJ2-7 NA NA TRBV7-9 CASSLSRFEQYF TGTGCCAGCAGCTTAAGCCGCTTCGAGCAGTACTTC
TRBJ2-7 NA NA TRBV5-4 CASSFPSSGHYEQYF TGTGCCAGCAGCTTCCCCTCCAGCGGGCACTACGAGCAGTACTTC
TRBJ2-2 NA NA TRBV18 CASSPLAMNTGELFF TGTGCCAGCTCACCTCTAGCGATGAACACCGGGGAGCTGTTTTTT
TRBJ2-2 NA NA TRBV2 CASSGTSTVTGELFF TGTGCCAGCAGTGGAACGAGCACGGTCACCGGGGAGCTGTTTTTT
TRBJ1-4 NA NA TRBV7-9 CASSPADYPTPPANEKLFF TGTGCCAGCAGCCCCGCGGATTACCCTACCCCCCCAGCTAATGAAAAACTGTTTTTT